This T cell receptor beta chain was obtained from a study of blood T cells in healthy people across ages. Notes on the study in general: The study regarded diversity estimates from one million T cells as underestimates. Older age coincided with a roughly linear decline in TCR beta diversity per million T cells.

In this sample, this clonotype turned up once. Its antigen is unidentified. CDR3 length equals 14 residues. Germline CDR1 MDHEN, CDR2 SYDVKM. The authors ran a second PCR of 7 to 11 cycles using a sample-barcoded 5' primer and a J-beta primer mix. Tags on each cDNA molecule came from a template-switch adaptor with 12 random nucleotides. TCRdb itself ran the 5' RACE reads through MiXCR, one entry per CDR3 protein. The sample has about 1.8 million distinct CDR3 sequences; 49% are singletons. The sequenced material came from blood. This receptor was obtained from a woman in her thirties or forties in good health. The J gene is TRBJ2-7, the V gene TRBV28; 8 bases map to TRBD1. The DNA end lines up better with TRBJ2-5; the J call may be wrong. The CDR3 protein is CASSQDRESGTQYF. The CDR3 nucleotides read TGTGCCAGCAGCCAGGACAGGGAATCAGGGACCCAGTACTTC.